The rows below give T cell receptor beta chains drawn from one sample of a study of cytomegalovirus exposure and HLA in healthy donors. The repertoire was sequenced with immunoSEQ multiplex PCR; TCRdb's copy has only in-frame clones and lacks some. The table lists some 81,000 clones, 72% of them singletons, with around 10% in the top ten. Material for sequencing was PBMCs. These TCRs come from a woman between 40 and 50 years old in good health and CMV-seropositive. CDR3s include the opening cysteine and the closing phenylalanine or tryptophan. D genes are given only for firm matches. Not every row has a clone size; where given, it reads once, few, many or a size class.

clone size	D gene	J gene	V gene	CDR3 protein	CDR3 DNA
.	.	TRBJ1-4	TRBV15	CATSRDRYEKLFF	TGTGCCACCAGCAGAGACAGATATGAAAAACTGTTTTTT
few	.	TRBJ2-2	TRBV6-1	CASSEWGQSNTGELFF	TGTGCCAGCAGTGAATGGGGACAATCGAACACCGGGGAGCTGTTTTTT
.	TRBD1	TRBJ1-1	TRBV7-8	CASSLEDRGFGNTEAFF	TGTGCCAGCAGCTTAGAGGACAGGGGTTTCGGGAACACTGAAGCTTTCTTT
.	.	TRBJ1-2	TRBV12-5	CASGQSYREFGGYTF	TGTGCTAGTGGTCAATCCTACAGGGAATTCGGTGGCTACACCTTC
.	.	TRBJ1-1	TRBV28	CASLGRGPFTEAFF	TGTGCCAGCTTGGGCCGTGGGCCTTTCACTGAAGCTTTCTTT
.	.	TRBJ1-2	TRBV4-1	CASSRETGTGYTF	TGCGCCAGCAGCCGAGAGACAGGTACTGGCTACACCTTC
few	.	TRBJ1-2	TRBV29-1	CSVWWTEGYTF	TGCAGCGTTTGGTGGACAGAAGGCTACACCTTC
.	.	TRBJ1-2	TRBV30	CACLYRDYGYTF	TGTGCCTGTTTGTACAGGGATTATGGCTACACCTTC
.	TRBD1	TRBJ2-1	TRBV25-1	CASSPSPQGEGEQFF	TGTGCCAGCAGTCCCTCACCACAGGGGGAAGGGGAGCAGTTCTTC
few	TRBD2	TRBJ2-1	TRBV30	CAWRDLAGGPNEQFF	TGTGCCTGGAGGGACCTGGCGGGAGGCCCCAATGAGCAGTTCTTC
.	TRBD1	TRBJ1-4	TRBV28	CASSQGGRVVEKLFF	TGTGCCAGCAGCCAGGGGGGCAGGGTTGTTGAAAAACTGTTTTTT
few	.	TRBJ1-1	TRBV5-1	CASSLSASSNTEAFF	TGCGCCAGCAGCTTGTCTGCCAGTTCGAACACTGAAGCTTTCTTT
few	.	TRBJ1-5	TRBV21-1	CASSKDCRAQGNQPQHF	TGTGCCAGCAGCAAAGATTGCAGGGCTCAGGGCAATCAGCCCCAGCATTTT
.	TRBD1	TRBJ1-1	TRBV2	CASSGLKGQPNTEAFF	TGTGCCAGCAGTGGGTTGAAGGGACAGCCGAACACTGAAGCTTTCTTT
.	.	TRBJ1-2	TRBV18	CASSLIGVGSFYGYTF	TGTGCCAGCTCCCTTATCGGGGTCGGAAGCTTTTATGGCTACACCTTC
.	TRBD1	TRBJ2-5	TRBV11-3	CASSLSGTGGAGGQETQYF	TGTGCCAGCAGCTTGAGCGGGACAGGGGGCGCGGGGGGCCAAGAGACCCAGTACTTC
few	.	TRBJ1-5	TRBV6-5	CASSSQAGSQPQHF	TGTGCCAGCAGTTCCCAGGCGGGATCACAGCCCCAGCATTTT
.	.	TRBJ1-2	TRBV5-1	CASSLASDYGYTF	TGCGCCAGCAGCTTGGCCTCGGACTATGGCTACACCTTC
once	.	TRBJ1-6	TRBV18	CASSPDRGNSPLHF	TGTGCCAGCTCACCAGATCGCGGGAATTCACCCCTCCACTTT
.	TRBD1	TRBJ1-5	TRBV19	CASWTGSGNQPQHF	TGTGCCAGCTGGACAGGTTCGGGCAATCAGCCCCAGCATTTT
.	.	TRBJ2-5	TRBV7-8	CASSLVSRPGETQYF	TGTGCCAGCAGCTTAGTCTCCAGGCCCGGCGAGACCCAGTACTTC
.	TRBD1	TRBJ2-5	TRBV30	CAWSVLPGTGQETQYF	TGTGCCTGGAGTGTCCTACCCGGGACAGGTCAAGAGACCCAGTACTTC
.	.	TRBJ1-2	TRBV27	CASSHRDNSNYGYTF	TGTGCCAGCAGTCACCGGGACAACTCTAACTATGGCTACACCTTC
.	.	TRBJ1-5	TRBV28	CASSLSGGQPQHF	TGTGCCAGCAGTTTATCTGGAGGTCAGCCCCAGCATTTT
.	TRBD1	TRBJ1-1	TRBV7-2	CASSSKPDRAPAFF	TGTGCCAGCAGCTCAAAGCCTGACAGGGCGCCAGCTTTCTTT
.	.	TRBJ1-2	TRBV28	CASSYVTNYGYTF	TGTGCCAGCAGTTATGTAACTAACTATGGCTACACCTTC
.	.	TRBJ2-7	TRBV11-2	CASSQGRERVYEQYF	TGTGCCAGCAGCCAAGGGCGGGAACGAGTCTACGAGCAGTACTTC
.	TRBD1	TRBJ2-3	TRBV5-1	CASSLQGGTSTDTQYF	TGCGCCAGCAGCTTACAGGGGGGAACTAGCACAGATACGCAGTATTTT
.	TRBD2	TRBJ2-1	TRBV5-4	CASSGTSGYNEQFF	TGTGCCAGCAGTGGGACTAGCGGGTACAATGAGCAGTTCTTC
few	.	TRBJ1-4	TRBV7-9	CASSLEGNEKLFF	TGTGCCAGCAGCCTGGAGGGTAATGAAAAACTGTTTTTT
.	TRBD1	TRBJ1-1	TRBV28	CASGRQGAVNTEAFF	TGTGCCAGCGGGAGACAGGGGGCAGTGAACACTGAAGCTTTCTTT
.	TRBD2	TRBJ2-2	TRBV30	CAWRFPGLAGGTTNTGELFF	TGTGCCTGGAGATTTCCGGGACTAGCGGGAGGTACTACGAACACCGGGGAGCTGTTTTTT
.	.	TRBJ2-7	TRBV5-1	CASSLGPPGSSSYEQYF	TGCGCCAGCAGCTTGGGCCCCCCCGGGTCTTCCTCCTACGAGCAGTACTTC
.	.	TRBJ2-5	TRBV19	CASRVQAGETQYF	TGTGCCAGTAGAGTCCAGGCTGGGGAGACCCAGTACTTC
.	TRBD1	TRBJ1-6	TRBV18	CASSPGQGGRNSPLHF	TGTGCCAGCTCACCTGGACAGGGTGGAAGAAATTCACCCCTCCACTTT
.	.	TRBJ1-5	TRBV6-5	CASSYGARGSNQPQHF	TGTGCCAGCAGTTACGGGGCCAGGGGAAGCAATCAGCCCCAGCATTTT
.	TRBD1	TRBJ2-3	TRBV27	CASRDRGSSTDTQYF	TGTGCCAGCAGGGACAGGGGCTCTAGCACAGATACGCAGTATTTT
few	TRBD1	TRBJ1-1	TRBV12-5	CASGSDRVAEAFF	TGTGCTAGTGGATCTGACAGGGTCGCTGAAGCTTTCTTT
.	TRBD2	TRBJ2-7	TRBV30	CAWWTSGSSYEQYF	TGTGCCTGGTGGACTAGCGGGAGCTCCTACGAGCAGTACTTC
.	.	TRBJ2-5	TRBV30	CARGGQETQYF	TGTGCTCGAGGGGGCCAAGAGACCCAGTACTTC
.	.	TRBJ1-1	TRBV28	CASSFLWGGTEAFF	TGTGCCAGCAGTTTTCTTTGGGGCGGCACTGAAGCTTTCTTT
.	.	TRBJ2-7	TRBV10-3	CAISGGDFVGDEQYF	TGTGCCATCAGTGGCGGGGACTTCGTGGGGGACGAGCAGTACTTC
.	.	TRBJ1-1	TRBV6-1	CASRLQGKMAEAFF	TGTGCCAGCAGATTACAGGGTAAAATGGCTGAAGCTTTCTTT
.	TRBD1	TRBJ2-7	TRBV7-9	CASSHARGHSYEQYF	TGTGCCAGCAGCCATGCGAGGGGGCACTCCTACGAGCAGTACTTC
.	TRBD1	TRBJ2-1	TRBV2	CASSGGQGLSEQFF	TGTGCCAGCAGTGGGGGACAGGGTCTAAGTGAGCAGTTCTTC
.	.	TRBJ2-1	TRBV6-1	CASSELRGQFF	TGTGCCAGCAGTGAACTCAGGGGGCAGTTCTTC
once	TRBD2	TRBJ2-3	TRBV20-1	CSARGLAGVYF	TGCAGTGCTCGGGGACTAGCGGGGGTGTATTTT
.	TRBD2	TRBJ2-5	TRBV27	CASRLAGVRETQYF	TGTGCCAGCAGACTAGCGGGGGTCCGGGAGACCCAGTACTTC